Sequencing of this T cell receptor beta chain was carried out in a study of control samples from healthy donors and cancer patients. Data came from immunoSEQ multiplex PCR; TCRdb stores just in-frame clones and leaves some out. The table lists fewer than 150,000 clones, approximately 89% of them singletons. The CDR3 has 12 amino acids. V lost 8 bases, J lost 2 bases, and 7 bases lay in between. CDR1 is ENHRY and CDR2 is SYGVKD in the germline V gene. The sample was blood. This receptor was obtained from a man between 18 and 35 years old in good health. The chain recombines TRBV10-3 with TRBJ1-5, with D unresolved. The CDR3 nucleotides are TGTGCCATCGGCCAGGGCAATCAGCCCCAGCATTTT. Its protein product is CAIGQGNQPQHF.